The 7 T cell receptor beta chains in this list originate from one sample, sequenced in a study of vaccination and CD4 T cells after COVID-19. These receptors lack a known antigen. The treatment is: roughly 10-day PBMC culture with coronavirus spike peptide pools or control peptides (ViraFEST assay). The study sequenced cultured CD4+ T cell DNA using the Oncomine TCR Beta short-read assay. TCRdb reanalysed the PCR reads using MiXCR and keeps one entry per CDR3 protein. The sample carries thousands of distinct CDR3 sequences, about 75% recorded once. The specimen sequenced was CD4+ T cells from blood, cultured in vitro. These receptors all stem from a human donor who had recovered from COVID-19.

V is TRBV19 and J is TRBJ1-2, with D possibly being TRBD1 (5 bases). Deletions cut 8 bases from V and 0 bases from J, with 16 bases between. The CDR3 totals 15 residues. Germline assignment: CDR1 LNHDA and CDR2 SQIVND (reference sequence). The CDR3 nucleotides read TGTGCCAGTCAGTATAGCAGGGCAGCTAACTATGGCTACACCTTC. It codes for CASQYSRAANYGYTF.

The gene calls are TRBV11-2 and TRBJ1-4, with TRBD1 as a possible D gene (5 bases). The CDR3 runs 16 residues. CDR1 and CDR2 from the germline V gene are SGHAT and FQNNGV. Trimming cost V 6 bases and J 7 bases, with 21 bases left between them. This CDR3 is CASRGLKGGATEKLFF. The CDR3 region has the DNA TGTGCCAGCAGAGGGCTCAAAGGAGGGGCCACTGAAAAACTGTTTTTT.

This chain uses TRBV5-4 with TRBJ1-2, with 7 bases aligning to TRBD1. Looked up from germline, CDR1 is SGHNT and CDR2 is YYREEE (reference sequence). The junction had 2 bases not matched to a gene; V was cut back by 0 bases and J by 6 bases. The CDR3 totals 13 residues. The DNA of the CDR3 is TGTGCCAGCAGCTTGGGTGGGACAGATGGCTACACCTTC. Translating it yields CASSLGGTDGYTF.

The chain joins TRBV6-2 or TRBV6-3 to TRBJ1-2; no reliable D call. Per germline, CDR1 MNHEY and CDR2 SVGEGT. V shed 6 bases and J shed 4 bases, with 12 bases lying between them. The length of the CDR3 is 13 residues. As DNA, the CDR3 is TGTGCCAGCAGCCCCCGGACCCCCTATGGCTACACCTTC. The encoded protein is CASSPRTPYGYTF.

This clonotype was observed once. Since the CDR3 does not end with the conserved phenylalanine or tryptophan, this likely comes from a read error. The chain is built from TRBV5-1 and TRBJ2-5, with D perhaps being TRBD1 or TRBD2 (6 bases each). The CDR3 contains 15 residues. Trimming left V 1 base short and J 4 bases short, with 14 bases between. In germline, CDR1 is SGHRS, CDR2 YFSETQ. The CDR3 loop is CASSLQQGGVETQYL. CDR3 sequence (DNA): TGCGCCAGCAGCTTGCAACAGGGAGGAGTAGAGACCCAGTACCTC.

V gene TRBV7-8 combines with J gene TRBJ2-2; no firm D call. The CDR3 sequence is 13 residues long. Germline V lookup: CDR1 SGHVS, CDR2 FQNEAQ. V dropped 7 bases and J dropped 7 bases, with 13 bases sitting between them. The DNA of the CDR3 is TGTGCCAGCATTACAGTGAACGTCGGGGAGCTGTTTTTT. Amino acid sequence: CASITVNVGELFF.

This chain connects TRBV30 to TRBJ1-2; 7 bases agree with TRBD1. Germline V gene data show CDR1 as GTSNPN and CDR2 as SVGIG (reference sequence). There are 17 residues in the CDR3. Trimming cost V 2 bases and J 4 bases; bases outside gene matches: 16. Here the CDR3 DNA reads TGTGCCTGGAGTAAGCCCTCAGGGGGAAGGAAGATCTATGGCTACACCTTC. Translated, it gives CAWSKPSGGRKIYGYTF.